This TCR beta chain was observed in a study of cytomegalovirus exposure and HLA in healthy donors. Trimming took off 4 bases at V and 5 bases at J, with 14 bases between the two ends. This CDR3 comprises 14 residues. The germline CDR1 and CDR2 sequences are SGDLS and YYNGEE. 13 Jbeta primers and 60 Vbeta primers were used for the PCR. Libraries were prepared by immunoSEQ multiplex PCR; TCRdb keeps only in-frame clonotypes and omits some of them. The table has fewer than 200,000 clones, 75% to 85% seen once. Sequencing was done on a sample of PBMCs. This sequence joins TRBV9 and TRBJ2-3; D is perhaps TRBD2 (6 bases). This clonotype was obtained from a woman aged 25 to 39 in good health and CMV-seropositive. The CDR3 DNA follows: TGTGCCAGCAGCCCCGCGGGGCCGCGAGATACGCAGTATTTT. This codes for CASSPAGPRDTQYF.